Here is one T cell receptor (beta chain) with its context. Antigen specificity is unknown. This sample stems from a study of post-analysis software for immune sequencing data. Looking at the study overall: Included courses were relapsing-remitting and secondary progressive multiple sclerosis; progressive-relapsing multiple sclerosis was also included.

Study-level results: Among roughly five TRBV segments more frequent in patients than controls were TRBV5-6, TRBV5-1 and TRBV20-1. Compared against controls, patients with multiple sclerosis displayed significantly lower normalized Chao1 diversity.

The TCR beta cDNA libraries carried unique molecular identifiers. MiXCR was run by TCRdb on the PCR reads, yielding one entry per CDR3 protein. Of hundreds of thousands of distinct CDR3 sequences detected, roughly 45% appear once; the ten largest clones hold roughly an eighth. The CDR3 totals 16 residues. The germline CDR1 and CDR2 sequences are SGHRS and YFSETQ. V lost 4 bases to trimming and J lost 4 bases, with 21 bases between them. V gene TRBV5-1 combines with J gene TRBJ2-7, with D perhaps given as TRBD1 or TRBD2 (5 bases each). This receptor was identified in a girl between 5 and 17 years old with multiple sclerosis. The sample was blood. In nucleotides, the CDR3 is TGCGCCAGCAGCCCTCGTTCTGGGACCGCTCCATACGAGCAGTACTTC. Protein sequence: CASSPRSGTAPYEQYF.